This TCR beta chain was sequenced in a study of T cells in Graves' hyperthyroidism and ophthalmopathy. Amplification yielded TCR beta CDR3 regions, with RNA transcripts as the source. Researchers ran a first-round RT-PCR on the TCR CDR3 using the HTBI primer set. A single record per CDR3 protein comes from TCRdb applying MiXCR to the multiplex PCR reads. The sample has approximately 690,000 distinct CDR3 sequences, roughly 15% seen once. In this sample, this clonotype turned up many times. The sample consisted of blood. This clonotype originated in a woman between 50 and 59 years old with Graves' ophthalmopathy.

CDR3 DNA: TGTGCCAGCAGTACGACAGGGGACTATGGCTACACCTTC. It codes for CASSTTGDYGYTF. The chain employs TRBV28 and TRBJ1-2; 8 nucleotides agree with TRBD1. The CDR3 covers 13 residues. The V segment lost 5 bases and the J segment 3 bases; nucleotides outside the gene matches: 2. The germline V gene has CDR1 MDHEN and CDR2 SYDVKM.